This entry lists 16 T cell receptor beta chains sequenced from one sample in a study of blood T cell repertoires in COVID-19. TCRdb's table, derived via immunoSEQ multiplex PCR, lists solely in-frame clones and lacks some. Counted here are about 170,000 clones, about 87% occurring once; the ten biggest clones make up 25% to 30%. The sequencing input was peripheral blood. The source is a man in his fifties or sixties with acute or convalescent COVID-19.

This clone has a single count. This chain uses TRBV5-1 with TRBJ2-3; TRBD2 might be the D (5 bases). V dropped 4 bases and J dropped 0 bases, with 9 bases sitting between them. Looked up from germline, CDR1 is SGHRS and CDR2 is YFSETQ. The CDR3 is 14 amino acids. CDR3 sequence (DNA): TGCGCCAGCAGCGCGGGTTCTAGCACAGATACGCAGTATTTT. Residues: CASSAGSSTDTQYF. The full variable domain, its missing parts supplied by reference TRBV5-1 and TRBJ2-3, is KAGVTQTPRYLIKTRGQQVTLSCSPISGHRSVSWYQQTPGQGLQFLFEYFSETQRNKGNFPGRFSGRQFSNSRSEMNVSTLELGDSALYLCASSAGSSTDTQYFGPGTRLTVL.

V is TRBV5-4 and J is TRBJ2-7, with TRBD1 matching over 8 bases. Per germline, CDR1 SGHNT and CDR2 YYREEE (reference sequence). The CDR3 is made up of 15 amino acids. Trimming at V came to 0 bases and at J to 2 bases, leaving 4 bases not matched to a gene. The CDR3 protein is CASSLGQGAAYEQYF. The CDR3, as DNA: TGTGCCAGCAGCTTGGGTCAGGGGGCGGCCTACGAGCAGTACTTC.

The chain is built from TRBV6-5 and TRBJ2-7; 11 bases are a match to TRBD2. Trimming at V came to 11 bases and at J to 0 bases, leaving 6 bases not matched to a gene. CDR1 is MNHEY and CDR2 is SVGAGI in the germline V gene. This CDR3 is built from 14 residues. The CDR3 coding sequence is TGTGCCGCAGGGGGGACTAGCGGCTCCTACGAGCAGTACTTC. This sequence encodes CAAGGTSGSYEQYF.

The rearrangement joins TRBV10-3 to TRBJ1-1; 7 bases line up with TRBD1. Germline values: CDR1 ENHRY, CDR2 SYGVKD. V dropped 5 bases and J dropped 7; count of bases not matched to a gene: 10. This CDR3 contains 14 residues. This CDR3 reads CAISRDSPVLEAFF. Here the CDR3 DNA reads TGTGCCATCAGTCGGGACAGCCCGGTCCTTGAAGCTTTCTTT.

The V and J genes are TRBV6-2 or TRBV6-3 and TRBJ2-3; TRBD1 might be the D (6 bases). The CDR3 consists of 16 residues. V shed 6 bases and J shed 4 bases, with 20 bases lying between them. Germline V CDR1 and CDR2: MNHEY, SVGEGT. The CDR3 loop reads CASSPGTSAVADTQYF. CDR3 DNA: TGTGCCAGCAGCCCTGGGACATCGGCGGTTGCAGATACGCAGTATTTT.

The rearrangement joins TRBV30 to TRBJ1-4; 7 bases align to TRBD1. The J segment lost 8 bases and the V segment lost 0 bases, leaving 3 bases of the junction unmatched. This CDR3 has 13 residues. Germline V gene lookup returns CDR1 GTSNPN and CDR2 SVGIG (reference sequence). CDR3 bases: TGTGCCTGGAGTGTAAACAGGGGCGAAAAACTGTTTTTT. It encodes CAWSVNRGEKLFF.

The gene calls are TRBV24-1 and TRBJ2-3, with D perhaps matching TRBD1 (5 bases). CDR3 length: 16 amino acids. Trimming removed 5 bases from V and 0 bases from J, with 14 bases in between. Germline loops: CDR1 KGHDR, CDR2 SFDVKD. The CDR3 DNA follows: TGTGCCACCAGTGCTTCCGACAGAACAAGCACAGATACGCAGTATTTT. Translating it yields CATSASDRTSTDTQYF.

The chain joins TRBV12-3 or TRBV12-4 to TRBJ1-1; D call uncertain. The V end lost 3 bases, the J end lost 8 bases, and 10 bases lay between the germline ends. The CDR3 length is 12 residues. CDR3 DNA: TGTGCCAGCAGTTTGTTCACGAGCGAAGCTTTCTTT. This codes for CASSLFTSEAFF.

The rearrangement links TRBV19 to TRBJ2-4; D gene uncertain. This CDR3 has 14 residues. The ends were cut back, 3 bases at V and 7 bases at J, with 13 bases in the middle. Germline CDR1 and CDR2: LNHDA and SQIVND (reference sequence). The CDR3 DNA reads TGTGCCAGTAGTATCAGGCGACAAGGTAACATTCAGTACTTC. Its translation: CASSIRRQGNIQYF.

This clone has a single count. V is TRBV6-1 and J is TRBJ2-7; D may be TRBD1 (5 bases). CDR3 size: 12 residues. V was trimmed by 3 bases and J by 4 bases, leaving 7 bases between them. Germline lookup yields CDR1 MNHNS and CDR2 SASEGT. CDR3 nucleotides: TGTGCCAGCAGTGAGGGGCAATACGAGCAGTACGTC. As protein: CASSEGQYEQYV.

The chain recombines TRBV6-2 or TRBV6-3 with TRBJ1-5; 8 bases map to TRBD1. V shed 6 bases, J shed 4 bases, and the junction held 11 bases outside the gene matches. The CDR3 loop spans 16 amino acids. CDR1 is MNHEY, CDR2 SVGEGT, per germline. CDR3 coding DNA: TGTGCCAGCAGGCCTATCGACAGGGGACGGAATCAGCCCCAGCATTTT. Translation gives CASRPIDRGRNQPQHF.

The V gene is TRBV9, the J gene TRBJ1-2; maybe TRBD1 (5 bases). Germline loops: CDR1 SGDLS, CDR2 YYNGEE. There are 14 residues in the CDR3. Trimming stripped 0 bases from V and 4 bases from J, with 10 bases between. The CDR3 protein is CASSVEGGVYGYTF. DNA of the CDR3: TGTGCCAGCAGCGTAGAAGGAGGGGTCTATGGCTACACCTTC.

The rearrangement joins TRBV9 to TRBJ2-3; tentatively, D is TRBD2 (6 bases). Trimming took 9 bases from V and 0 from J, leaving 23 bases between them. There are 17 residues in the CDR3. Germline CDR1 is SGDLS and CDR2 is YYNGEE. Here the CDR3 reads CATSRDDGGMSTDTQYF. The CDR3 DNA reads TGTGCCACCTCACGGGATGATGGGGGGATGAGCACAGATACGCAGTATTTT. Full variable domain (rest looked up from reference TRBV9 and TRBJ2-3): DSGVTQTPKHLITATGQRVTLRCSPRSGDLSVYWYQQSLDQGLQFLIQYYNGEERAKGNILERFSAQQFPDLHSELNLSSLELGDSALYFCATSRDDGGMSTDTQYFGPGTRLTVL.

The chain uses TRBV5-1 and TRBJ2-1; 14 bases line up with TRBD2. The CDR3 covers 18 residues. Germline assignment: CDR1 SGHRS and CDR2 YFSETQ. The ends lost 4 bases at V and 7 bases at J; junction bases unmatched: 13. The CDR3 nucleotides are TGCGCCAGCAGCCCCGGGCCCGGACTAGCGGGAGGTGGTAATGAGCAGTTCTTC. Its translation is CASSPGPGLAGGGNEQFF.

V is TRBV12-5 and J is TRBJ2-7; maybe TRBD1 (6 bases). The V end was cut by 0 bases, the J end by 3 bases, with 15 bases between. The CDR3 loop spans 16 amino acids. Germline lookup yields CDR1 LGHNT and CDR2 FRNRAP. In nucleotides, the CDR3 is TGTGCTAGTGGTTTGGTACTGGGCAGGGGAGACTACGAGCAGTACGTC. It translates to CASGLVLGRGDYEQYV.

The rearrangement uses TRBV25-1 and TRBJ2-2, with 7 bases that match TRBD2. With 4 bases clipped from V and 0 bases from J, the junction kept 2 bases outside the gene matches. There are 15 residues in the CDR3. Per germline, CDR1 MGHDK and CDR2 SYGVNS. The chain's CDR3 is CASSGLAANTGELFF. CDR3 bases: TGTGCCAGCAGTGGGCTAGCGGCGAACACCGGGGAGCTGTTTTTT.